Following are 15 T cell receptor beta chains from one sample sequenced in a study of molecular identifiers for immune sequencing clone quantification. In TCRdb, the PCR reads were re-called with MiXCR into one record per CDR3 protein. The sample contains under 65,000 distinct CDR3 sequences, 25% of which appear only once. Sequencing was performed on naive CD8+ T cells from blood, with Jurkat cell RNA spiked in. Subset here: FACS-sorted CD8+CD4-CCR7+CD45RA+ naive T cells. The receptors derive from a human donor in good health. Some libraries in this study had Jurkat cell RNA spiked in.

This clonotype was seen ten or more times. The chain has TRBV29-1 and TRBJ2-1, with TRBD2 identical over 8 bases. This CDR3 has 15 amino acids. Germline assignment: CDR1 SQVTM and CDR2 ANQGSEA. V lost 7 bases to trimming and J lost 4 bases; unmatched junction nucleotides: 12. The CDR3 sequence is CSGAGWSGSYNEQFF. The CDR3 nucleotides read TGCAGCGGAGCAGGCTGGAGCGGGAGTTACAATGAGCAGTTCTTC.

This clonotype was detected many times. This chain uses TRBV6-5 with TRBJ2-3; 10 nucleotides match TRBD1. V was pared by 7 bases and J by 5 bases, with 9 bases of the junction left unmatched. Germline V gene data show CDR1 as MNHEY and CDR2 as SVGAGI. This CDR3 has 15 residues. CDR3 sequence: CASNLRTGGKDTQYF. As DNA, the CDR3 is TGTGCCAGCAACCTGAGGACAGGGGGGAAAGATACGCAGTATTTT.

In this sample, this clonotype turned up many times. The CDR3 coding sequence is TGTGCCATCAGAACAGGAGATTACGAGCAGTACTTC. Amino acids: CAIRTGDYEQYF. The chain is built from TRBV10-3 and TRBJ2-7, with D possibly matching TRBD1 (5 bases). Germline CDR1 ENHRY, CDR2 SYGVKD. The CDR3 has 12 amino acids. Deletions cut 6 bases from V and 4 bases from J, with 10 bases between.

This clonotype was detected ten times or more. The rearrangement uses TRBV25-1 and TRBJ2-7; D might be TRBD1 (5 bases). CDR3 length equals 14 residues. V was trimmed by 1 base and J by 3 bases, leaving 10 bases between them. Germline lookup yields CDR1 MGHDK and CDR2 SYGVNS. DNA of the CDR3: TGTGCCAGCAGTGAATTAGAGACAGACTACGAGCAGTACTTC. It translates to CASSELETDYEQYF.

With respect to this clonotype: A much more abundant neighbour one base away suggests this may be a read error. The chain couples TRBV27 to TRBJ2-7, with TRBD1 matching 7 bases. This CDR3 has 13 residues. V trimming: 6 bases; J trimming: 3 bases; junction bases outside the gene matches: 5. Germline assignment: CDR1 MNHEY and CDR2 SMNVEV (reference sequence). The CDR3 sequence: CASRSGQHYEQYF. DNA of the CDR3: TGTGCCAGCAGATCGGGACAGCACTACGAGCAGTACTTC.

This clonotype was detected many times. J is TRBJ2-7 and V is TRBV28; the D is unclear. CDR3 length equals 12 residues. Looked up from germline, CDR1 is MDHEN and CDR2 is SYDVKM. V gave up 3 bases and J gave up 2 bases, with 5 bases separating them. The chain's CDR3 is CASSLEPYEQYF. DNA for the CDR3: TGTGCCAGCAGTTTGGAGCCCTACGAGCAGTACTTC.

Note on this clonotype: Given a much more abundant clone one base away, this may be a read error. The V gene is TRBV4-1, the J gene TRBJ1-5, with D unresolved. This CDR3 contains 14 residues. CDR1 is MGHRA, CDR2 YSYEKL, per germline. V dropped 0 bases and J dropped 3 bases, with 6 bases sitting between them. The CDR3 DNA is TGCGCCAGCAGCCAAGACGGGCTCAATCAGCCCCAGCATTTT. Its translation: CASSQDGLNQPQHF.

The V gene is TRBV12-3 or TRBV12-4, the J gene TRBJ1-5; TRBD1 matches 7 bases. The CDR3 spans 15 residues. V lost 6 bases to trimming and J lost 11 bases; unmatched junction nucleotides: 16. CDR3 DNA: TGTGCCAGCAGCTCCGGACAGGCGGAGATCCCGTCCCAGCATTTT. This codes for CASSSGQAEIPSQHF.

This clonotype was recorded many times. The chain links TRBV6-5 to TRBJ2-2; D could derive from TRBD1 or TRBD2 (5 bases each). The V end lost 6 bases, the J end lost 3 bases, and 5 bases lay between the germline ends. Germline-derived CDR1 and CDR2 are MNHEY and SVGAGI. This CDR3 region has 12 residues. The CDR3 reads CASRGDTGELFF. CDR3 nucleotide sequence: TGTGCCAGCAGGGGGGACACCGGGGAGCTGTTTTTT.

This clonotype was observed many times. The rearrangement links TRBV19 to TRBJ2-7; maybe TRBD1 (5 bases). The CDR3 consists of 14 residues. Trimming took off 3 bases at V and 2 bases at J, with 11 bases between the two ends. CDR1 LNHDA and CDR2 SQIVND come from the germline V gene (reference sequence). The CDR3 region has the DNA TGTGCCAGTAGTATTGAAGGACAAGCCTACGAGCAGTACTTC. It encodes CASSIEGQAYEQYF.

There are many counts of this clonotype. The chain employs TRBV7-9 and TRBJ1-1; D is perhaps TRBD1 (6 bases). V was pared by 5 bases and J by 4 bases, with 11 bases between. Germline V CDR1 and CDR2: SEHNR, FQNEAQ (reference sequence). This CDR3 has 13 residues. This CDR3 is CASSPGTFTEAFF. The CDR3 bases are TGTGCCAGCAGCCCAGGGACATTCACTGAAGCTTTCTTT.

This clonotype has a count of ten or more. This sequence joins TRBV5-1 and TRBJ2-7, with TRBD1 identical over 10 bases. Germline V gene lookup returns CDR1 SGHRS and CDR2 YFSETQ. V was clipped by 1 base and J by 5 bases; unmatched bases: 6. This CDR3 is built from 15 residues. CDR3 sequence: CASSLLTGGIDEQYF. The CDR3, as DNA: TGCGCCAGCAGCTTGTTGACAGGGGGCATCGACGAGCAGTACTTC.

This clonotype was seen at least ten times. The chain carries TRBV12-3 or TRBV12-4 and TRBJ1-5; tentatively, D is TRBD1 (5 bases). The CDR3 has 13 residues. V lost 3 bases and J 7 bases, leaving 10 bases between the germline ends. The CDR3 sequence: CASSFSGYQPQHF. CDR3 DNA: TGTGCCAGCAGTTTCTCAGGGTACCAGCCCCAGCATTTT.

This chain connects TRBV5-1 to TRBJ2-7; 8 bases match TRBD1. The CDR3 length is 15 residues. Looked up from germline, CDR1 is SGHRS and CDR2 is YFSETQ. The trim removed 4 bases at V and 4 bases at J, leaving 10 bases unmatched. The CDR3 DNA reads as TGCGCCAGCAGCCCAGGGGGCAGGGGCTCGTACGAGCAGTACTTC. Its protein product is CASSPGGRGSYEQYF.

This clonotype was detected ten times or more. The chain has TRBV6-6 and TRBJ2-3; the match to TRBD2 covers 7 bases. Germline V gives CDR1 MNHNY, CDR2 SVGAGI (reference sequence). CDR3 length equals 15 residues. V lost 6 bases and J lost 0; bases outside the gene matches: 6. CDR3 loop: CASSLADSSTDTQYF. Here the CDR3 DNA reads TGTGCCAGCAGCCTAGCGGATTCTAGCACAGATACGCAGTATTTT.